The 28 T cell receptor beta chains presented below share a single source sample, sequenced in a study of identifying expanded T cells in peripheral blood. The repertoire was sequenced with immunoSEQ multiplex PCR; TCRdb's copy has only in-frame clones and lacks some. The sample has 80,000 to 95,000 clones, more than 70% seen once. Source material: blood. These receptors originate from a person aged 18 to 75 in good health.

Notes on this clone: The identical CDR3 is also encoded by other nucleotide sequences in the sample. The gene calls are TRBV27 and TRBJ2-3; TRBD2 agrees at 14 bases. This CDR3 has 16 amino acids. Trimming at V came to 4 bases and at J to 1 base, leaving 1 base not matched to a gene. Germline loops: CDR1 MNHEY, CDR2 SMNVEV (reference sequence). CDR3 sequence reads: CASSSGLAGGTDTQYF. CDR3 nucleotides: TGTGCCAGCAGTTCGGGACTAGCGGGGGGCACAGATACGCAGTATTTT.

The V gene is TRBV29-1, the J gene TRBJ1-2; TRBD1 might be the D (5 bases). The CDR3 runs 13 residues. Germline lookup yields CDR1 SQVTM and CDR2 ANQGSEA. V gave up 7 bases and J gave up 0 bases, with 12 bases separating them. The CDR3 DNA follows: TGCAGCGGGTCGGGGGGGTCTAACTATGGCTACACCTTC. This sequence encodes CSGSGGSNYGYTF.

V is TRBV29-1 and J is TRBJ2-1; TRBD1 aligns across 7 bases. Germline CDR1 SQVTM, CDR2 ANQGSEA. The CDR3 is 13 residues long. With V trimmed by 3 bases and J by 9 bases, 8 bases remained unmatched. CDR3 sequence reads: CSVDHRTGGEQFF. The CDR3 DNA reads TGCAGCGTTGACCATAGGACAGGAGGTGAGCAGTTCTTC.

The rearrangement uses TRBV27 and TRBJ2-7; 13 bases line up with TRBD2. This CDR3 has 16 amino acids. Looked up from germline, CDR1 is MNHEY and CDR2 is SMNVEV (reference sequence). Trimming at V came to 5 bases and at J to 2 bases, leaving 6 bases not matched to a gene. Here the CDR3 DNA reads TGTGCCAGCAGTGTACGTGGGACTAGCGGGGCCTACGAGCAGTACTTC. Translating gives CASSVRGTSGAYEQYF.

In this sample, this clone turned up a few times. The chain links TRBV4-2 to TRBJ2-7; 7 nucleotides agree with TRBD2. V lost 1 base, J lost 3 bases, and 6 bases stayed unmatched. Germline lookup yields CDR1 LGHNA and CDR2 YNFKEQ. The CDR3 sequence is 15 residues long. This CDR3 reads CASSQVFGGYYEQYF. CDR3 bases: TGTGCCAGCAGCCAAGTTTTCGGGGGGTACTACGAGCAGTACTTC.

The chain links TRBV27 to TRBJ2-1; the match to TRBD1 covers 7 bases. The CDR3 has 13 residues. Germline V lookup: CDR1 MNHEY, CDR2 SMNVEV (reference sequence). The J segment lost 7 bases and the V segment lost 8 bases, leaving 8 bases of the junction unmatched. The DNA of the CDR3 is TGTGCCAGCCGACAGGGACCGATTAATGAGCAGTTCTTC. Its translation is CASRQGPINEQFF.

V gene TRBV2 combines with J gene TRBJ1-4; 7 positions agree with TRBD1. V gave up 7 bases and J gave up 8 bases; unmatched junction bases: 4. This CDR3 region has 12 residues. CDR1 is SNHLY and CDR2 is FYNNEI in the germline V gene. CDR3 in DNA: TGTGCCAGCAACAGGGGTGGCGAAAAACTGTTTTTT. Its protein product is CASNRGGEKLFF.

The chain carries TRBV5-4 and TRBJ2-2, with D possibly matching TRBD2 (6 bases). Trimming took 4 bases from V and 7 from J, leaving 17 bases between them. This CDR3 has 15 residues. Germline V lookup: CDR1 SGHNT, CDR2 YYREEE (reference sequence). The CDR3 loop is CASSQEEGQSGELFF. In DNA, the CDR3 is TGTGCCAGCAGCCAAGAGGAGGGCCAGAGCGGGGAGCTGTTTTTT.

This rearrangement joins TRBV5-4 to TRBJ2-1; 7 nucleotides agree with TRBD1. Germline values: CDR1 SGHNT, CDR2 YYREEE (reference sequence). The CDR3 consists of 13 residues. V gave up 2 bases and J gave up 6 bases; unmatched junction bases: 2. The CDR3 nucleotides read TGTGCCAGCAGCTTAGGGACAGCCAATGAGCAGTTCTTC. This encodes CASSLGTANEQFF.

The chain recombines TRBV6-5 with TRBJ1-1; no clear D gene. With 4 bases removed from V and 6 bases from J, the gap between germline ends came to 18 bases. The CDR3 has 15 residues. Germline assignment: CDR1 MNHEY and CDR2 SVGAGI. CDR3 in DNA: TGTGCCAGCAGTTCCATTTCGGCGGGGATCTCTGAAGCTTTCTTT. Protein: CASSSISAGISEAFF.

The V and J genes are TRBV6-4 and TRBJ2-2; 7 nucleotides agree with TRBD1. There are 15 residues in the CDR3. V was pared by 6 bases and J by 5 bases, with 9 bases of the junction left unmatched. Germline CDR1 and CDR2: MRHNA and SNTAGT. The DNA of the CDR3 is TGTGCCAGCAGCCCCGAGGGGGCAAGGACCGGGGAGCTGTTTTTT. This encodes CASSPEGARTGELFF.

J is TRBJ2-1 and V is TRBV19, with TRBD1 matching 8 bases. The CDR3 sequence is 14 residues long. Germline trimming cut 6 bases from V and 8 bases from J; bases unmatched to any gene: 9. Germline V gene sequence: CDR1 LNHDA, CDR2 SQIVND (reference sequence). The CDR3 loop reads CASRLRGQGDEQFF. The DNA of the CDR3 is TGTGCCAGTAGACTTCGCGGACAGGGCGATGAGCAGTTCTTC.

This clone was counted a single time. Here the CDR3 DNA reads TGTGCCAGCAGCTTCGTAACAGGCGGGGAGCAGTACTTC. Its translation: CASSFVTGGEQYF. The chain recombines TRBV5-4 with TRBJ2-7; TRBD1 or TRBD2 may be the D gene (5 bases each). The CDR3 has 13 residues. Deletions cut 2 bases from V and 7 bases from J, with 13 bases between. The germline CDR1 and CDR2 sequences are SGHNT and YYREEE (reference sequence).

CDR3 region: CASSFKGTDEQFF. In DNA, the CDR3 is TGCGCCAGCAGCTTTAAAGGTACCGATGAGCAGTTCTTC. The chain uses TRBV5-1 and TRBJ2-1; D gene unclear. Germline assignment: CDR1 SGHRS and CDR2 YFSETQ. The CDR3 is made up of 13 amino acids. The V end lost 2 bases, the J end lost 8 bases, and 11 bases lay between the germline ends.

The V call is TRBV28, the J call TRBJ2-3, with unresolved D. Germline CDR1 and CDR2: MDHEN and SYDVKM. This CDR3 is built from 12 residues. Trimming removed 3 bases from V and 4 bases from J, with 5 bases in between. CDR3 amino acids: CASSFPADTQYF. The CDR3 bases are TGTGCCAGCAGTTTCCCCGCAGATACGCAGTATTTT. Based on the CDR3 plus reference TRBV28 and TRBJ2-3, the full variable domain is DVKVTQSSRYLVKRTGEKVFLECVQDMDHENMFWYRQDPGLGLRLIYFSYDVKMKEKGDIPEGYSVSREKKERFSLILESASTNQTSMYLCASSFPADTQYFGPGTRLTVL.

The V gene is TRBV9, the J gene TRBJ1-6; D gene unclear. The CDR3 loop spans 15 amino acids. Germline V gene lookup returns CDR1 SGDLS and CDR2 YYNGEE. V gave up 6 bases and J gave up 3 bases, with 13 bases separating them. CDR3 DNA sequence: TGTGCCAGCAACGCCCGGGGTAACTATAATTCACCCCTCCACTTT. Translated, it gives CASNARGNYNSPLHF.

J is TRBJ1-2 and V is TRBV6-5; TRBD1 might be the D (6 bases). The CDR3 has 14 residues. V was cut by 0 bases and J by 7 bases, with 12 bases left in between. Germline V lookup: CDR1 MNHEY, CDR2 SVGAGI. CDR3 residues: CASSYSRRGGGYTF. DNA of the CDR3: TGTGCCAGCAGTTACTCGAGAAGGGGGGGTGGCTACACCTTC.

This rearrangement joins TRBV19 to TRBJ2-3; D gene unclear. Trimming pared 7 bases from V and 0 bases from J, leaving 14 bases between. In germline, CDR1 is LNHDA, CDR2 SQIVND (reference sequence). The length of the CDR3 is 15 residues. DNA for the CDR3: TGTGCCAGTAATCGATATACGGAGAGCACAGATACGCAGTATTTT. This sequence encodes CASNRYTESTDTQYF.

The genes are TRBV19 and TRBJ1-4; 9 nucleotides agree with TRBD1. V shed 4 bases and J 0 bases; nucleotides not matched to a gene: 6. From germline, CDR1 is LNHDA and CDR2 SQIVND (reference sequence). This CDR3 is built from 17 residues. CDR3 residues: CASSTTGGLATNEKLFF. Here the CDR3 DNA reads TGTGCCAGTAGTACGACAGGGGGGCTTGCAACTAATGAAAAACTGTTTTTT.

V usage is TRBV11-2 and J usage is TRBJ2-2; D is undetermined. Per the germline V gene, CDR1 is SGHAT and CDR2 is FQNNGV. The CDR3 runs 15 residues. V dropped 4 bases and J dropped 0 bases, with 9 bases sitting between them. CDR3 in DNA: TGTGCCAGCAGCTCAACTAAATCGAACACCGGGGAGCTGTTTTTT. Translating gives CASSSTKSNTGELFF.

V usage is TRBV29-1 and J usage is TRBJ2-7, with TRBD2 as a possible D gene (6 bases). Germline CDR1 is SQVTM and CDR2 is ANQGSEA. CDR3 length: 14 amino acids. Trimming removed 2 bases from V and 4 bases from J, with 15 bases in between. This CDR3 is CSVERGRGSYEQYF. The CDR3 DNA is TGCAGCGTTGAACGCGGGCGGGGTTCGTACGAGCAGTACTTC.

This chain joins TRBV18 and TRBJ2-5; D is possibly TRBD1 (5 bases). The V gene's germline CDR1 is KGHSH and CDR2 LQKENI. V dropped 3 bases and J dropped 6 bases, with 14 bases sitting between them. The length of the CDR3 is 14 residues. The CDR3 coding sequence is TGTGCCAGCTCACCTGCGATTAGGGGTCAGACCCAGTACTTC. This translates into CASSPAIRGQTQYF.

For the CDR3, the DNA is TGCGCCAGCAGCCAAGATCTAGCGGGAGGGCCAGATACGCAGTATTTT. Translating it yields CASSQDLAGGPDTQYF. This chain joins TRBV4-3 and TRBJ2-3; 12 nucleotides line up with TRBD2. J gave up 4 bases and V 0 bases, and 2 bases lay outside the gene matches. CDR1 and CDR2 from the germline V gene are LGHNA and YSLEER. CDR3 length equals 16 residues.

This clone occurred once. The rearrangement links TRBV4-2 to TRBJ1-6; the match to TRBD1 covers 10 bases. CDR3 length: 17 residues. The germline V gene encodes CDR1 LGHNA and CDR2 YNFKEQ. V was clipped by 4 bases and J by 5 bases; unmatched bases: 8. CDR3: CASSLNGGQGNNSPLHF. CDR3 DNA sequence: TGTGCCAGCAGCCTAAACGGGGGACAGGGGAATAATTCACCCCTCCACTTT.

V usage is TRBV11-2 and J usage is TRBJ2-7, with 13 positions matching TRBD2. V dropped 2 bases and J dropped 4; count of bases not matched to a gene: 11. The CDR3 has 18 amino acids. Germline lookup yields CDR1 SGHAT and CDR2 FQNNGV. For the CDR3, the DNA is TGTGCCAGCAGCTTACCTGGACTAGCGGGAGAGCGTGGTTACGAGCAGTACTTC. Amino acid sequence: CASSLPGLAGERGYEQYF. Full variable domain (outside the CDR3, taken from reference TRBV11-2 and TRBJ2-7): EAGVAQSPRYKIIEKRQSVAFWCNPISGHATLYWYQQILGQGPKLLIQFQNNGVVDDSQLPKDRFSAERLKGVDSTLKIQPAKLEDSAVYLCASSLPGLAGERGYEQYFGPGTRLTVT.

The chain uses TRBV7-2 and TRBJ2-2, with D tentatively TRBD2 (6 bases). The CDR3 has 16 amino acids. Between the trimmed V and J ends, which lost 7 bases and 3 bases, there was a span of 18 bases. Germline loops: CDR1 SGHTA, CDR2 FQGNSA. For the CDR3, the DNA is TGTGCCAGCATTTTTTCCGGGACTTCTTACACCGGGGAGCTGTTTTTT. Protein: CASIFSGTSYTGELFF.

The CDR3 sequence: CASSASQGKDTIYF. Here the CDR3 DNA reads TGTGCCAGCAGCGCCTCACAGGGGAAAGACACCATATATTTT. The chain employs TRBV9 and TRBJ1-3; 7 bases match TRBD1. V gave up 3 bases and J gave up 8 bases; unmatched junction bases: 8. The germline gives CDR1 SGDLS, CDR2 YYNGEE. The CDR3 sequence is 14 residues long.

The chain is built from TRBV4-1 and TRBJ2-4, with TRBD2 matching 9 bases. From germline, CDR1 is MGHRA and CDR2 YSYEKL. J lost 8 bases, V lost 0 bases, and 14 bases had no gene match. The CDR3 spans 18 residues. The CDR3 DNA reads as TGCGCCAGCAGCCAAGATAATAAGGGCGCGGGAGGGATTTACATTCAGTACTTC. It translates to CASSQDNKGAGGIYIQYF.